This T cell receptor (beta chain) was retrieved from a study of identifying expanded T cells in peripheral blood. General study findings and limits: Technical replicates showed approximately 1.2 changed clones; roughly two weeks 15 to 20; four weeks 19. Variance in clone template counts between approximately 2-week samples significantly increased with total template count across all healthy donors.

Clones were sequenced by immunoSEQ multiplex PCR, and TCRdb holds only the in-frame ones, with some missing. The sample lists 70,000 or so clones, roughly 90% occurring once. This CDR3 spans 15 amino acids. V lost 4 bases to trimming and J lost 7 bases; unmatched junction nucleotides: 4. CDR1 and CDR2 from the germline V gene are SGHRS and YFSETQ. As for this clone: Antigen: not known.

Healthy donors had no documented immune events, such as infections, while sampled. The chain carries TRBV5-1 and TRBJ2-1, with 14 bases that match TRBD2. Sequenced material: blood. This sequence was found in a person between 18 and 75 years old in good health. CDR3 sequence: CASSLGTSGSNEQFF. The CDR3 coding sequence is TGCGCCAGCAGCCTCGGGACTAGCGGGAGTAATGAGCAGTTCTTC.